Listed below are T cell receptor beta chains from one sample, sequenced in a study of T-cell reconstitution after alpha-beta-depleted transplantation in children. From the PCR reads, TCRdb called clonotypes with MiXCR, one entry per CDR3 protein. The table has about 260,000 distinct CDR3 sequences, around 7.8% seen once. The starting material was PBMCs, mostly from graft donor cells, obtained 180 days after TCRalphabeta/CD19-depleted stem cell transplant. The origin of the receptors is a male patient under 18 who had a stem cell transplant for acute lymphoblastic leukemia, so the T cells may come from the graft donor. Each CDR3 is given with its conserved first and last residue. The D gene is left open where the match is weak. Some rows have no size entry. The others give once, few or many, or a class for an expanded clone.

size	D	V	J	CDR3	DNA
many	.	TRBV7-8	TRBJ1-6	CASSGPTGGGSPLHF	TGTGCCAGCAGCGGTCCGACAGGTGGAGGATCACCCCTCCACTTT
many	.	TRBV20-1	TRBJ2-4	CSARRDPSPIQYF	TGCAGTGCTAGACGGGACCCCTCTCCCATTCAGTACTTC
many	.	TRBV12-3/TRBV12-4	TRBJ2-2	CASSFRAGGELFF	TGTGCCAGCAGTTTTCGGGCTGGTGGGGAGCTGTTTTTT
many	.	TRBV20-1	TRBJ1-2	CSASLGRYYGYTF	TGCAGTGCTAGCCTGGGCAGATACTATGGCTACACCTTC
.	.	TRBV19	TRBJ1-2	CASTETGPNYGYTF	TGTGCCAGTACGGAAACTGGACCTAACTATGGCTACACCTTC
many	.	TRBV27	TRBJ2-1	CASRLTRPGEQFF	TGTGCCAGCAGACTCACTAGACCCGGTGAGCAGTTCTTC
many	.	TRBV4-3	TRBJ1-2	CASSQEIRANYGYTF	TGCGCCAGCAGCCAAGAGATCCGGGCAAACTATGGCTACACCTTC
.	TRBD1	TRBV18	TRBJ1-5	CASSRTGMSNQPQHF	TGTGCCAGCTCAAGGACAGGTATGAGCAATCAGCCCCAGCATTTT
many	.	TRBV10-3	TRBJ1-1	CAIRKRENTEAFF	TGTGCCATCAGAAAAAGAGAGAACACTGAAGCTTTCTTT
many	.	TRBV12-3/TRBV12-4	TRBJ2-3	CASSLEAVTDTQYF	TGTGCCAGCAGTTTAGAAGCGGTCACAGATACGCAGTATTTT
many	.	TRBV7-9	TRBJ2-2	CASSSAGRVTGELFF	TGTGCCAGCAGCTCGGCAGGGCGAGTAACCGGGGAGCTGTTTTTT
many	.	TRBV7-9	TRBJ2-7	CASSGTGTTYEQYF	TGTGCCAGCAGCGGGACCGGGACCACCTACGAGCAGTACTTC
many	TRBD1	TRBV4-3	TRBJ2-7	CASSLRTGWYEQYF	TGCGCCAGCAGCCTAAGGACAGGGTGGTACGAGCAGTACTTC
few	.	TRBV7-2	TRBJ1-5	CASSLDFQPQHF	TGTGCCAGCAGCTTAGATTTTCAGCCCCAGCATTTT
many	.	TRBV7-9	TRBJ1-6	CASSAPGFDSPLHF	TGTGCCAGCAGCGCCCCAGGGTTCGATTCACCCCTCCACTTT
many	TRBD2	TRBV6-5	TRBJ2-7	CASSYSGAGLASYEQYF	TGTGCCAGCAGTTACTCGGGCGCGGGACTAGCGTCCTACGAGCAGTACTTC
many	.	TRBV7-9	TRBJ2-2	CASSLRVTTNTGELFF	TGTGCCAGCAGCTTACGAGTTACGACGAACACCGGGGAGCTGTTTTTT
.	.	TRBV11-2	TRBJ2-1	CASSLEQGGNEQFF	TGTGCCAGCAGCTTAGAGCAGGGCGGAAATGAGCAGTTCTTC
many	.	TRBV5-1	TRBJ2-1	CASSLSSGVRYNEQFF	TGCGCCAGCAGCTTATCGTCCGGAGTACGGTACAATGAGCAGTTCTTC
few	TRBD2	TRBV6-5	TRBJ2-2	CASSYGSFGGGPNTGELFF	TGTGCCAGCAGTTACGGGTCTTTCGGGGGGGGCCCGAACACCGGGGAGCTGTTTTTT
many	TRBD2	TRBV4-2	TRBJ2-1	CASSQVGASGYNEQFF	TGTGCCAGCAGCCAAGTCGGGGCTAGCGGCTACAATGAGCAGTTCTTC
many	.	TRBV5-1	TRBJ2-6	CASKSSGANVLTF	TGCGCCAGCAAAAGCTCTGGGGCCAACGTCCTGACTTTC
many	.	TRBV6-5	TRBJ2-3	CASSIFGFSSTDTQYF	TGTGCCAGCAGCATCTTTGGATTTTCTAGCACAGATACGCAGTATTTT
few	.	TRBV6-5	TRBJ2-6	CASSYSGPGSGANVLTF	TGTGCCAGCAGTTACTCGGGGCCCGGGAGCGGGGCCAACGTCCTGACTTTC
few	TRBD1	TRBV5-6	TRBJ2-5	CASSVGTGLLLAFQETQYF	TGTGCCAGCAGCGTCGGGACAGGGCTCTTACTAGCGTTCCAAGAGACCCAGTACTTC
many	.	TRBV7-2	TRBJ2-4	CASSLRDMALAKNIQYF	TGTGCCAGCAGCTTAAGGGACATGGCCCTAGCCAAAAACATTCAGTACTTC
many	.	TRBV3-1	TRBJ1-2	CASSQDWAGAFHYGYTF	TGTGCCAGCAGCCAAGATTGGGCAGGGGCTTTCCACTATGGCTACACCTTC
many	TRBD1	TRBV7-2	TRBJ2-5	CASRSTGTDYILTQYF	TGTGCCAGCAGGAGTACAGGGACAGACTACATCCTCACCCAGTACTTC
many	TRBD2	TRBV5-1	TRBJ2-7	CASSLDAGGTNYEQYF	TGCGCCAGCAGCTTGGACGCCGGGGGGACCAACTACGAGCAGTACTTC
many	TRBD2	TRBV20-1	TRBJ2-3	CSARDTSGGRRTDTQYF	TGCAGTGCTAGAGATACTAGCGGGGGCCGTCGCACAGATACGCAGTATTTT
many	TRBD2	TRBV5-1	TRBJ2-3	CASSFRTSGRLIADTQYF	TGCGCCAGCAGCTTCCGGACTAGCGGTCGACTGATCGCAGATACGCAGTATTTT
many	.	TRBV7-2	TRBJ2-1	CASSLAFGGSFYNEQFF	TGTGCCAGCAGCTTAGCCTTTGGGGGGAGCTTCTACAATGAGCAGTTCTTC
many	.	TRBV4-3	TRBJ1-1	CASSQDWDNEAFF	TGCGCCAGCAGCCAAGACTGGGACAATGAAGCTTTCTTT